The clone carrying this TCR beta chain has at least ten counts. The record originates from a study of patients and donors after allogeneic stem cell transplantation. TCRdb re-analysed the RT-PCR reads in MiXCR, keeping a single row per CDR3 protein. This table holds about 87,000 distinct CDR3 sequences, roughly 5.1% found once. Deletions cut 6 bases from V and 0 bases from J, with 9 bases between. Germline loops: CDR1 DFQATT, CDR2 SNEGSKA (reference sequence). The CDR3 totals 13 residues. This TCR derives from a human donor who was either an allogeneic HSCT recipient or a stem cell or donor lymphocyte infusion donor (not recorded which). It is not recorded whose cells these are; they may come from a transplant donor. The chain carries TRBV20-1 and TRBJ1-5; D call uncertain. Input material: blood, either unsorted or a sorted T cell fraction (not recorded which). The CDR3 sequence: CSAKDGSNQPQHF. CDR3 coding DNA: TGCAGTGCCAAGGACGGTAGCAATCAGCCCCAGCATTTT.